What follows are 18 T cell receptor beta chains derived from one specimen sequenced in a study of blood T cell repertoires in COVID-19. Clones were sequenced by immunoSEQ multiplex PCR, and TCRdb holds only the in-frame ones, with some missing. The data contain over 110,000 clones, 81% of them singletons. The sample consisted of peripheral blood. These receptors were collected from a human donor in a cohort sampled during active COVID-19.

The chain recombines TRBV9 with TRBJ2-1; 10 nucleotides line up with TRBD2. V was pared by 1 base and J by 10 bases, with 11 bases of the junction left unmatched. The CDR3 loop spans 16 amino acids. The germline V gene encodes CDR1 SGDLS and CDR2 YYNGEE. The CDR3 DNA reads TGTGCCAGCAGCGTATTAGGGCTAGCGGGAGTCGGGGAGCAGTTCTTC. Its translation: CASSVLGLAGVGEQFF. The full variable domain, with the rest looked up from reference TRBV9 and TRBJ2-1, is DSGVTQTPKHLITATGQRVTLRCSPRSGDLSVYWYQQSLDQGLQFLIQYYNGEERAKGNILERFSAQQFPDLHSELNLSSLELGDSALYFCASSVLGLAGVGEQFFGPGTRLTVL.

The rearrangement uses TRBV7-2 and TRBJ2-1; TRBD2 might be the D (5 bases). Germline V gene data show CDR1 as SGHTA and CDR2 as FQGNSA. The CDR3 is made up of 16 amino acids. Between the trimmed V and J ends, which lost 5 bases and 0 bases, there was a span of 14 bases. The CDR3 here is CASSTRSGRSYNEQFF. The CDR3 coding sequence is TGTGCCAGCAGCACCCGAAGCGGTCGCTCCTACAATGAGCAGTTCTTC.

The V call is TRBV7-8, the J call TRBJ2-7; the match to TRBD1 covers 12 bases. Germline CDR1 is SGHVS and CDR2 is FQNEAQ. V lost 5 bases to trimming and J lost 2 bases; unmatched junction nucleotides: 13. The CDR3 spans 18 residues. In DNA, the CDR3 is TGTGCCAGCAGCCGTAGACCCGCCGGGACAGGGGGCCCCTACGAGCAGTACTTC. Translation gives CASSRRPAGTGGPYEQYF.

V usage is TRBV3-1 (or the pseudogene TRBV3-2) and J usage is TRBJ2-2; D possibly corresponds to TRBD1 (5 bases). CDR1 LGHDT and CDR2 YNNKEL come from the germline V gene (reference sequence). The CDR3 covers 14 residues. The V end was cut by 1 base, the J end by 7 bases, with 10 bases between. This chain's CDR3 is CASSQVSRVGELFF. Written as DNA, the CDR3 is TGTGCCAGCAGCCAAGTAAGCAGGGTCGGGGAGCTGTTTTTT.

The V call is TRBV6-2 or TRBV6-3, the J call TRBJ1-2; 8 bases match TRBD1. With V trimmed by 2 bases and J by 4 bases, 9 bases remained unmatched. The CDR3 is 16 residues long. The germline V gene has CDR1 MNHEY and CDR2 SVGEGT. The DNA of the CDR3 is TGTGCCAGCAGTTACCGGGCCAGGGGGCGCGCCTATGGCTACACCTTC. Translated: CASSYRARGRAYGYTF.

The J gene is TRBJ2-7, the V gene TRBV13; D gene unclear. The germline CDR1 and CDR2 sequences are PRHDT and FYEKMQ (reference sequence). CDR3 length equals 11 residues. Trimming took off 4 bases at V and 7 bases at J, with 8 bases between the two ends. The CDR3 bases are TGTGCCAGCAGCTACGTCGGGGAGCAGTACTTC. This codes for CASSYVGEQYF.

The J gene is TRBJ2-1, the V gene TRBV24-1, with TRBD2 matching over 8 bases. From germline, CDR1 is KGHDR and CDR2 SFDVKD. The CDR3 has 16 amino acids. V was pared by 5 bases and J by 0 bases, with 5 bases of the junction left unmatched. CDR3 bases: TGTGCCACCAGTGCCTCACTAGCGGCCTCCTACAATGAGCAGTTCTTC. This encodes CATSASLAASYNEQFF.

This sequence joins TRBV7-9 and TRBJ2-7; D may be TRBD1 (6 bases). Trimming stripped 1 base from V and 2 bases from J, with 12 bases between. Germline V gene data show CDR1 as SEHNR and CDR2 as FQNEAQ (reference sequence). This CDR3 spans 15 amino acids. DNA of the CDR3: TGTGCCAGCAGCTTAGGTGGGACAACTCCCTACGAGCAGTACTTC. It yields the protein CASSLGGTTPYEQYF.

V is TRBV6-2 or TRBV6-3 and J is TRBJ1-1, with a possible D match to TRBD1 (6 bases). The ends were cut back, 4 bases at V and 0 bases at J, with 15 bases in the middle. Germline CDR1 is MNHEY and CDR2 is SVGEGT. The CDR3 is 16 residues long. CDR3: CASSSSGGRLNTEAFF. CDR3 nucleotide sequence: TGTGCCAGCAGTTCTAGCGGGGGCCGGTTGAACACTGAAGCTTTCTTT.

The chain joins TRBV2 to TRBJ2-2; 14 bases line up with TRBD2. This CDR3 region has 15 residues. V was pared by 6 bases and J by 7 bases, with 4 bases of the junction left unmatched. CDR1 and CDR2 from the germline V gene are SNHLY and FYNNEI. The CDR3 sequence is CASSRLAGGFGELFF. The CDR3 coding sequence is TGTGCCAGCAGCCGACTAGCGGGAGGGTTCGGGGAGCTGTTTTTT.

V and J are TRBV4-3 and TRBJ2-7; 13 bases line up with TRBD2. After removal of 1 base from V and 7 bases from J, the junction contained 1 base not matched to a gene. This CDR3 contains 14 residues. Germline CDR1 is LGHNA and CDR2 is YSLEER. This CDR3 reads CASSQVLAGGEQYF. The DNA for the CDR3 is TGCGCCAGCAGCCAAGTACTAGCGGGAGGGGAGCAGTACTTC.

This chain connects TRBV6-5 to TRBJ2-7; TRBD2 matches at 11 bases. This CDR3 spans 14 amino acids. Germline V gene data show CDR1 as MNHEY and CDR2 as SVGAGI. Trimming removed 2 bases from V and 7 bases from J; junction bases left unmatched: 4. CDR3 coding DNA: TGTGCCAGCAGTTACGATGCTAGCGGGAGGGAGCAGTACTTC. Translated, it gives CASSYDASGREQYF.

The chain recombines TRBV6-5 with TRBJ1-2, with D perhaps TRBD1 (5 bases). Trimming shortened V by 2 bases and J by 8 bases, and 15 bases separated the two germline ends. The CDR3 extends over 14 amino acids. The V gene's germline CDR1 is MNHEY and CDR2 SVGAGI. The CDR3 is CASSYGAGRSGYTF. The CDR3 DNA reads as TGTGCCAGCAGTTACGGCGCAGGGCGCTCGGGCTACACCTTC.

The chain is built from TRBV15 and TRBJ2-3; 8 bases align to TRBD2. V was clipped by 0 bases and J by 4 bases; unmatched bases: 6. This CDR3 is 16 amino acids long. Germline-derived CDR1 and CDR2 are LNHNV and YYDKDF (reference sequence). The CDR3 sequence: CATSRDPGGAADTQYF. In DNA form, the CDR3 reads TGTGCCACCAGCAGAGACCCGGGGGGGGCGGCAGATACGCAGTATTTT.

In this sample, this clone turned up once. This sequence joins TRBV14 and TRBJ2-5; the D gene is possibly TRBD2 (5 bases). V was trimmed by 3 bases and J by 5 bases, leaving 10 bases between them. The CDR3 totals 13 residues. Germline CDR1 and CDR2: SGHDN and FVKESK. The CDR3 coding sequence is TGTGCCAGCAGCCACCCCGGGGTGGAGACCCAGTACTTC. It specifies CASSHPGVETQYF. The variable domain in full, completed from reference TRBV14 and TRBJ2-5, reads EAGVTQFPSHSVIEKGQTVTLRCDPISGHDNLYWYRRVMGKEIKFLLHFVKESKQDESGMPNNRFLAERTGGTYSTLKVQPAELEDSGVYFCASSHPGVETQYFGPGTRLLVL.

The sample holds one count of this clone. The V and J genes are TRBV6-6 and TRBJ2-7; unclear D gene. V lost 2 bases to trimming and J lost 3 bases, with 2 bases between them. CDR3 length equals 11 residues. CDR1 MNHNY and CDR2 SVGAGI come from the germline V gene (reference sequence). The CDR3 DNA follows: TGTGCCAGCAGTTACCGCTACGAGCAGTACTTC. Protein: CASSYRYEQYF.

The CDR3 here is CASSQLESTGELFF. The DNA of the CDR3 is TGCGCCAGCAGCCAGTTAGAAAGCACCGGGGAGCTGTTTTTT. This chain joins TRBV4-3 and TRBJ2-2; D is ambiguous. V lost 3 bases, J lost 4 bases, and 9 bases lay in between. CDR3 length: 14 amino acids. CDR1 is LGHNA and CDR2 is YSLEER in the germline V gene.

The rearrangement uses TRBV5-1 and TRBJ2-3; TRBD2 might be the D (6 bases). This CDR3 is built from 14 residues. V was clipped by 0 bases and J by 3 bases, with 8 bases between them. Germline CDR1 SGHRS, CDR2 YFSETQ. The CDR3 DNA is TGCGCCAGCAGCTTGGACGGGAGAACAGATACGCAGTATTTT. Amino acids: CASSLDGRTDTQYF.